A single sample is the source of the 28 T cell receptor beta chains below, sequenced in a study of blood T cell repertoires in COVID-19. Assay: immunoSEQ multiplex PCR; the TCRdb copy retains only in-frame clones and omits some. The data contain under 500,000 clones, 80% to 90% of them singletons. The specimen sequenced was peripheral blood. Receptors were obtained from a woman aged 30 to 39 with acute or convalescent COVID-19.

This rearrangement joins TRBV2 to TRBJ2-3; D is unclear. The CDR3 extends over 13 amino acids. Trimming pared 8 bases from V and 0 bases from J, leaving 9 bases between. Germline loops: CDR1 SNHLY, CDR2 FYNNEI. DNA of the CDR3: TGTGCCAGCCGGTGGCGGAGCACAGATACGCAGTATTTT. Translated, it gives CASRWRSTDTQYF.

This chain connects TRBV6-5 to TRBJ2-2, with 7 bases matching TRBD2. Germline CDR1 is MNHEY and CDR2 is SVGAGI. This CDR3 has 15 residues. V was clipped by 6 bases and J by 1 base; unmatched bases: 5. The CDR3, as DNA: TGTGCCAGCAGACCTTCGGGGGGGAACACCGGGGAGCTGTTTTTT. Its translation: CASRPSGGNTGELFF.

The chain combines TRBV6-5 with TRBJ2-3, with D unclear. Germline lookup yields CDR1 MNHEY and CDR2 SVGAGI. V gave up 7 bases and J gave up 6 bases, with 14 bases separating them. The CDR3 contains 13 residues. The CDR3 DNA sequence: TGTGCCAGCATACTACGACTGAGGGATACGCAGTATTTT. Translation gives CASILRLRDTQYF.

Only one count was recorded for this clone. This chain links TRBV7-3 with TRBJ1-1; possible D gene TRBD1, 5 bases. The CDR3 length is 13 residues. V lost 6 bases, J lost 1 base, and 9 bases lay in between. CDR1 and CDR2 (germline): SGHTA, FQGTGA. The DNA for the CDR3 is TGTGCCAGCAGTACAGGACGGAACACTGAAGCTTTCTTT. Translated, it gives CASSTGRNTEAFF.

This chain links TRBV4-1 with TRBJ2-1; D may be TRBD2 (5 bases). Trimming removed 0 bases from V and 8 bases from J, with 5 bases in between. The germline gives CDR1 MGHRA, CDR2 YSYEKL. The CDR3 has 12 residues. In DNA form, the CDR3 reads TGCGCCAGCAGCCAAGAGGAGGATGAGCAGTTCTTC. Encoded protein: CASSQEEDEQFF.

The V call is TRBV5-1, the J call TRBJ2-4; 8 nucleotides agree with TRBD2. This CDR3 has 15 residues. Per the germline V gene, CDR1 is SGHRS and CDR2 is YFSETQ. With V trimmed by 2 bases and J by 0 bases, 1 base remained unmatched. The CDR3 DNA sequence: TGCGCCAGCAGCTTCAGCGGGGGAGCCAAAAACATTCAGTACTTC. Translation gives CASSFSGGAKNIQYF.

The V call is TRBV5-6, the J call TRBJ1-4; TRBD1 is a possible D gene (6 bases). This CDR3 contains 16 residues. The germline gives CDR1 SGHDT, CDR2 YYEEEE. V was pared by 4 bases and J by 3 bases, with 16 bases between. The CDR3 reads CASSKIQGLANEKLFF. The CDR3 region has the DNA TGTGCCAGCAGCAAAATACAGGGTTTGGCTAATGAAAAACTGTTTTTT. Full variable domain (missing parts from reference TRBV5-6 and TRBJ1-4): DAGVTQSPTHLIKTRGQQVTLRCSPKSGHDTVSWYQQALGQGPQFIFQYYEEEERQRGNFPDRFSGHQFPNYSSELNVNALLLGDSALYLCASSKIQGLANEKLFFGSGTQLSVL.

This rearrangement joins TRBV11-2 to TRBJ1-1; D perhaps matches TRBD1 (5 bases). V dropped 5 bases and J dropped 1 base, with 14 bases sitting between them. The CDR3 length is 15 residues. Germline CDR1 is SGHAT and CDR2 is FQNNGV. The DNA for the CDR3 is TGTGCCAGCAGCCGCGGGACGGGGCAGAACACTGAAGCTTTCTTT. Protein product: CASSRGTGQNTEAFF.

The chain couples TRBV5-1 to TRBJ2-3; D is ambiguous. Per germline, CDR1 SGHRS and CDR2 YFSETQ. CDR3 length: 14 residues. V shed 1 base and J shed 2 bases, with 8 bases lying between them. CDR3 loop: CASSLSQATDTQYF. The CDR3, as DNA: TGCGCCAGCAGCTTGAGCCAGGCCACAGATACGCAGTATTTT.

The chain recombines TRBV4-2 with TRBJ2-7; 7 nucleotides match TRBD2. The CDR3 sequence is 15 residues long. J was trimmed by 4 bases and V by 0 bases; bases with no gene match: 6. The germline V gene encodes CDR1 LGHNA and CDR2 YNFKEQ. CDR3 in amino acids: CASSQEDSGGYEQYF. In nucleotides, the CDR3 is TGTGCCAGCAGCCAAGAGGATTCCGGGGGGTACGAGCAGTACTTC.

The gene calls are TRBV2 and TRBJ2-1, with 14 bases aligning to TRBD2. This CDR3 has 15 residues. Germline assignment: CDR1 SNHLY and CDR2 FYNNEI. Losses at the gene ends were 5 bases for V and 7 bases for J; bases not matched to a gene: 4. CDR3 sequence reads: CASSPRTSGGNEQFF. Here the CDR3 DNA reads TGTGCCAGCAGTCCCCGGACTAGCGGGGGGAATGAGCAGTTCTTC.

The chain is built from TRBV9 and TRBJ2-1; 12 nucleotides line up with TRBD2. After removal of 3 bases from V and 7 bases from J, the junction contained 5 bases not matched to a gene. The V gene's germline CDR1 is SGDLS and CDR2 YYNGEE. This CDR3 comprises 15 residues. The CDR3 coding sequence is TGTGCCAGCAGCGCTAGCGGGGGGGCTGGGAATGAGCAGTTCTTC. Encoded protein: CASSASGGAGNEQFF. Based on the CDR3 plus reference TRBV9 and TRBJ2-1, the full variable domain is DSGVTQTPKHLITATGQRVTLRCSPRSGDLSVYWYQQSLDQGLQFLIQYYNGEERAKGNILERFSAQQFPDLHSELNLSSLELGDSALYFCASSASGGAGNEQFFGPGTRLTVL.

The V and J genes are TRBV5-4 and TRBJ2-5; D unclear. Germline V CDR1 and CDR2: SGHNT, YYREEE (reference sequence). V lost 3 bases and J lost 2, with 8 bases in between. CDR3 size: 13 residues. CDR3 region: CASSYYYQETQYF. CDR3 nucleotide sequence: TGTGCCAGCAGCTACTACTATCAAGAGACCCAGTACTTC.

This chain connects TRBV19 to TRBJ1-5; 7 bases are a match to TRBD1. CDR3 length: 15 amino acids. Germline V gene lookup returns CDR1 LNHDA and CDR2 SQIVND (reference sequence). Trimming at V came to 5 bases and at J to 0 bases, leaving 4 bases not matched to a gene. The CDR3 sequence: CASSVTGYSNQPQHF. The CDR3 DNA follows: TGTGCCAGTAGTGTGACAGGGTATAGCAATCAGCCCCAGCATTTT.

The genes are TRBV10-3 and TRBJ1-3, with D perhaps matching TRBD1 (5 bases). CDR1 and CDR2 from the germline V gene are ENHRY and SYGVKD. CDR3 length equals 20 residues. Trimming cost V 0 bases and J 2 bases, with 23 bases left between them. The DNA of the CDR3 is TGTGCCATCAGTGAGTCAGTGGAGGGGTCGGTATTTTTGACTGGAAACACCATATATTTT. This gives the protein CAISESVEGSVFLTGNTIYF.

The CDR3 region has the DNA TGTGCCAGCAGCTCCGGGGTAAATGAAAAACTGTTTTTT. Its protein product is CASSSGVNEKLFF. The rearrangement uses TRBV5-6 and TRBJ1-4; no reliable D call. CDR3 length equals 13 residues. The V gene lost 3 bases and the J gene lost 5 bases, with 8 bases spanning the gap. CDR1 and CDR2 from the germline V gene are SGHDT and YYEEEE.

The chain carries TRBV7-9 and TRBJ1-2; D may be TRBD1 (5 bases). The V end lost 3 bases, the J end lost 5 bases, and 16 bases lay between the germline ends. The germline V gene encodes CDR1 SEHNR and CDR2 FQNEAQ (reference sequence). CDR3 length: 15 amino acids. The CDR3 DNA reads TGTGCCAGCAGCTTTCGTCAGGGCGAGGAATATGGCTACACCTTC. It specifies CASSFRQGEEYGYTF.

J is TRBJ2-1 and V is TRBV9, with 9 bases aligning to TRBD1. V dropped 3 bases and J dropped 7; count of bases not matched to a gene: 2. This CDR3 is 13 amino acids long. Looked up from germline, CDR1 is SGDLS and CDR2 is YYNGEE. In nucleotides, the CDR3 is TGTGCCAGCAGCGGACAGGGGGATAATGAGCAGTTCTTC. The encoded protein is CASSGQGDNEQFF.

The chain joins TRBV11-2 to TRBJ2-1, with 7 bases identical to TRBD2. The CDR3 is 12 residues long. CDR1 and CDR2 (germline): SGHAT, FQNNGV. V lost 5 bases to trimming and J lost 10 bases; unmatched junction nucleotides: 5. This CDR3 reads CASSTGGWEQFF. The CDR3 DNA reads TGTGCCAGCAGCACGGGGGGATGGGAGCAGTTCTTC.

The sample holds one count of this clone. The chain recombines TRBV4-1 with TRBJ2-7, with a possible D match to TRBD2 (7 bases). Between the trimmed V and J ends, which lost 0 bases and 7 bases, there was a span of 16 bases. In germline, CDR1 is MGHRA, CDR2 YSYEKL. The CDR3 has 15 residues. CDR3 amino acids: CASSQDMGGGREQYF. CDR3 in DNA: TGCGCCAGCAGCCAAGATATGGGCGGGGGCAGGGAGCAGTACTTC.

The J gene is TRBJ1-4, the V gene TRBV6-5; 7 nucleotides align to TRBD1. V lost 6 bases and J lost 4; bases outside the gene matches: 5. The CDR3 runs to 14 residues. Looked up from germline, CDR1 is MNHEY and CDR2 is SVGAGI. CDR3 sequence (DNA): TGTGCCAGCAGACAGGGGAATCTTAATGAAAAACTGTTTTTT. Its translation is CASRQGNLNEKLFF.

V and J are TRBV12-5 and TRBJ1-2; the D is unclear. This CDR3 is built from 11 residues. The ends were cut back, 4 bases at V and 8 bases at J, with 8 bases in the middle. The germline gives CDR1 LGHNT, CDR2 FRNRAP. The CDR3 nucleotides are TGTGCTAGTGGTTCCCTCCCCGGCTACACCTTC. Amino acid sequence: CASGSLPGYTF.

The V gene is TRBV19, the J gene TRBJ2-7, with D perhaps TRBD2 (5 bases). The V end was cut by 3 bases, the J end by 2 bases, with 11 bases between. Germline lookup yields CDR1 LNHDA and CDR2 SQIVND (reference sequence). This CDR3 comprises 14 residues. The CDR3 protein is CASSISATAYEQYF. The DNA for the CDR3 is TGTGCCAGTAGTATTAGCGCCACAGCCTACGAGCAGTACTTC. The whole variable domain, remainder taken from reference TRBV19 and TRBJ2-7, is DGGITQSPKYLFRKEGQNVTLSCEQNLNHDAMYWYRQDPGQGLRLIYYSQIVNDFQKGDIAEGYSVSREKKESFPLTVTSAQKNPTAFYLCASSISATAYEQYFGPGTRLTVT.

In nucleotides, the CDR3 is TGTGCCAGCAGCTGCGCCGGGGGAGCGAGATACAATGAGCAGTTCTTC. Translated, it gives CASSCAGGARYNEQFF. This rearrangement joins TRBV7-8 to TRBJ2-1, with D possibly TRBD2 on 6 matching bases. Between the trimmed V and J ends, which lost 4 bases and 4 bases, there was a span of 17 bases. The CDR3 has 16 amino acids. Germline V gene lookup returns CDR1 SGHVS and CDR2 FQNEAQ.

The V gene is TRBV6-5, the J gene TRBJ1-2, with a tentative D call TRBD1 (6 bases). Germline V gene lookup returns CDR1 MNHEY and CDR2 SVGAGI. The CDR3 runs 14 residues. V dropped 8 bases and J dropped 0 bases, with 13 bases sitting between them. The DNA of the CDR3 is TGTGCCAGCGCCTGGACAGAGACTAACTATGGCTACACCTTC. Translation: CASAWTETNYGYTF.

J is TRBJ2-5 and V is TRBV20-1; the D gene is possibly TRBD2 (5 bases). Germline lookup yields CDR1 DFQATT and CDR2 SNEGSKA (reference sequence). The V gene lost 3 bases and the J gene lost 2 bases, with 10 bases spanning the gap. The CDR3 covers 13 residues. In DNA, the CDR3 is TGCAGTGCTAGTTTCGCGGGTCAAGAGACCCAGTACTTC. Translating it yields CSASFAGQETQYF.

The chain joins TRBV27 to TRBJ2-3; TRBD1 might be the D (5 bases). Per germline, CDR1 MNHEY and CDR2 SMNVEV (reference sequence). V lost 5 bases and J 0 bases, leaving 9 bases between the germline ends. The CDR3 extends over 14 amino acids. The CDR3 DNA follows: TGTGCCAGCAGTCGGACACCTAGCACAGATACGCAGTATTTT. Residues: CASSRTPSTDTQYF.

The chain couples TRBV10-1 to TRBJ1-3; TRBD1 is a possible D gene (5 bases). Germline loops: CDR1 WNHNN, CDR2 SYGVQD (reference sequence). This CDR3 has 17 residues. The V end lost 7 bases, the J end lost 4 bases, and 23 bases lay between the germline ends. CDR3 sequence: CASIGRRDSTGGNTIYF. The CDR3 DNA is TGCGCCAGCATCGGGCGAAGGGACTCCACAGGAGGAAACACCATATATTTT.